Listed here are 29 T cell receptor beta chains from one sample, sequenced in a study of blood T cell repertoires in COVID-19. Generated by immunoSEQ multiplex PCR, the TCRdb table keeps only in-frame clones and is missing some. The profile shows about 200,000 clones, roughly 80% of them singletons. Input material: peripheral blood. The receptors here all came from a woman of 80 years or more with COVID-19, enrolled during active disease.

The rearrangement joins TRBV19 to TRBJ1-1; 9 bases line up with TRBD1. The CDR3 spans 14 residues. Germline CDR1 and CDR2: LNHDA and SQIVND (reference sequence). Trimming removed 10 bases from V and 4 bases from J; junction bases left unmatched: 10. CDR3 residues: CAISRDRAPTEAFF. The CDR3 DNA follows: TGTGCCATCTCCCGGGACAGGGCCCCCACTGAAGCTTTCTTT.

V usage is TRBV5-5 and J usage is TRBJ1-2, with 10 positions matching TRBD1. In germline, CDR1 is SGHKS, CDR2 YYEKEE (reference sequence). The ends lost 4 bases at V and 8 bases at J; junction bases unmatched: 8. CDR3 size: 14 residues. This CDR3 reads CASSPTGGQHGYTF. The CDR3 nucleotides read TGTGCCAGCAGCCCGACAGGGGGCCAACACGGCTACACCTTC.

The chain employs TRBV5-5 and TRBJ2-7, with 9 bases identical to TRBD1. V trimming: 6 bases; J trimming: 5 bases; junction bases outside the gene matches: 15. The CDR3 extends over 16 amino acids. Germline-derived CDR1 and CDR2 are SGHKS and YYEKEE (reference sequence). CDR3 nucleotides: TGTGCCAGCACTCCCCCAGCCGGGACAGGGCGCCACGAGCAGTACTTC. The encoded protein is CASTPPAGTGRHEQYF.

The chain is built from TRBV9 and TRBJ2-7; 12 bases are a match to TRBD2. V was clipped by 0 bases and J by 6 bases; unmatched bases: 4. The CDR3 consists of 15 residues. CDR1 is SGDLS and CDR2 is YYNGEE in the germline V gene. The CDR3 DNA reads TGTGCCAGCAGCGTAGGGCTAGCGGGAGGGCGCGAGCAGTACTTC. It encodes CASSVGLAGGREQYF. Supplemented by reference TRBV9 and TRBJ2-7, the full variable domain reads DSGVTQTPKHLITATGQRVTLRCSPRSGDLSVYWYQQSLDQGLQFLIQYYNGEERAKGNILERFSAQQFPDLHSELNLSSLELGDSALYFCASSVGLAGGREQYFGPGTRLTVT.

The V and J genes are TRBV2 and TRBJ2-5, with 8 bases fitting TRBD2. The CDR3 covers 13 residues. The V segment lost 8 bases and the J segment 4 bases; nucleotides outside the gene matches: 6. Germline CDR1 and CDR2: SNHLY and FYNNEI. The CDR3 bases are TGTGCCAGCCAGACCGGGGGGGGAGAGACCCAGTACTTC. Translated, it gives CASQTGGGETQYF.

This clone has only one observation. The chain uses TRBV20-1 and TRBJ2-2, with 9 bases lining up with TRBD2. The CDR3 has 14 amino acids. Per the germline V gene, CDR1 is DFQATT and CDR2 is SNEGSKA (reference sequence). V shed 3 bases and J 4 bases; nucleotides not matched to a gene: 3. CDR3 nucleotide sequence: TGCAGTGCTAGTAGCGGGAGAAGCACCGGGGAGCTGTTTTTT. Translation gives CSASSGRSTGELFF.

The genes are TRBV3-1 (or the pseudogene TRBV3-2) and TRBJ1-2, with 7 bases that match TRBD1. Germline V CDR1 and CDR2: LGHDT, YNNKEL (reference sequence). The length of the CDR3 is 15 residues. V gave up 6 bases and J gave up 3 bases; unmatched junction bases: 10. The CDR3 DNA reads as TGTGCCAGCAGTCGCTCCGCAGGGGGATACTATGGCTACACCTTC. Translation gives CASSRSAGGYYGYTF.

For the CDR3, the DNA is TGTGCCAGCAGAGCGCGTCCCCACACAGATACGCAGTATTTT. Translated, it gives CASRARPHTDTQYF. The rearrangement joins TRBV6-6 to TRBJ2-3; no clear D. Trimming removed 6 bases at V and 2 bases at J, with 12 bases between. From germline, CDR1 is MNHNY and CDR2 SVGAGI (reference sequence). CDR3 length: 14 residues.

The CDR3 protein is CASSPETGVRQPQHF. CDR3 in DNA: TGCGCCAGCAGTCCAGAGACAGGCGTTCGGCAGCCCCAGCATTTT. This sequence joins TRBV4-1 and TRBJ1-5; D is perhaps TRBD1 (6 bases). CDR3 length: 15 residues. Trimming shortened V by 6 bases and J by 7 bases, and 19 bases separated the two germline ends. Germline loops: CDR1 MGHRA, CDR2 YSYEKL.

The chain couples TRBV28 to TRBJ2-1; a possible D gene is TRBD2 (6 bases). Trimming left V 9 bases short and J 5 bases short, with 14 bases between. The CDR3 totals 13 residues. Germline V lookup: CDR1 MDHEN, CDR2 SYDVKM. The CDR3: CASLAWSNNEQFF. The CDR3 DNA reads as TGTGCCAGTCTAGCGTGGTCGAACAATGAGCAGTTCTTC.

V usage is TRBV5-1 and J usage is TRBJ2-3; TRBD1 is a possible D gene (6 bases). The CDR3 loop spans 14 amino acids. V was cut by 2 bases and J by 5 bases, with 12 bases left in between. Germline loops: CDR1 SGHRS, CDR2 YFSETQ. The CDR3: CASSFEGVLDTQYF. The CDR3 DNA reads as TGCGCCAGCAGCTTCGAGGGGGTATTAGATACGCAGTATTTT.

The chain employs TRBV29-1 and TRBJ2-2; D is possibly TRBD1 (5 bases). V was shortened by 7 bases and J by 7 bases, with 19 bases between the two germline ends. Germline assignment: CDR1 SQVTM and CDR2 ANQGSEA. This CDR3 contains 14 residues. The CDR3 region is CSATRAGLGGELFF. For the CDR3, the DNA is TGCAGCGCCACTCGGGCAGGGCTGGGCGGGGAGCTGTTTTTT.

This CDR3 reads CASSTLVGGNEKLFF. CDR3 DNA sequence: TGCGCCAGCAGCACCCTCGTGGGGGGGAATGAAAAACTGTTTTTT. The rearrangement links TRBV5-1 to TRBJ1-4, with D possibly being TRBD1 (5 bases). Between the trimmed V and J ends, which lost 4 bases and 5 bases, there was a span of 15 bases. The germline CDR1 and CDR2 sequences are SGHRS and YFSETQ. The CDR3 loop spans 15 amino acids.

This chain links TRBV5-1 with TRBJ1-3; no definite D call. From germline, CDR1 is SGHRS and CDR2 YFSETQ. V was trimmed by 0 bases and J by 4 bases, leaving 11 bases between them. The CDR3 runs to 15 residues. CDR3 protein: CASSLGPEAGNTIYF. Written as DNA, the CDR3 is TGCGCCAGCAGCTTGGGTCCCGAAGCGGGAAACACCATATATTTT.

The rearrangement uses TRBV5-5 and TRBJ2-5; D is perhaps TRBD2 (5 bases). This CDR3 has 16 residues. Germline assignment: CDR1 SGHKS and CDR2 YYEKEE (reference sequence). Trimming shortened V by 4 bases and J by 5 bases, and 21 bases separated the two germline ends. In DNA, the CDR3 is TGTGCCAGCAGCGCCGGGGTGGCCTCCACGGGTGAGACCCAGTACTTC. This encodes CASSAGVASTGETQYF.

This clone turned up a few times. The CDR3 sequence is CASSFYRASTNEKLFF. In DNA form, the CDR3 reads TGTGCCAGCAGCTTTTACAGGGCCTCAACTAATGAAAAACTGTTTTTT. The gene calls are TRBV7-9 and TRBJ1-4; maybe TRBD1 (6 bases). The germline CDR1 and CDR2 sequences are SEHNR and FQNEAQ (reference sequence). V was cut by 3 bases and J by 0 bases, with 11 bases left in between. The CDR3 is made up of 16 amino acids.

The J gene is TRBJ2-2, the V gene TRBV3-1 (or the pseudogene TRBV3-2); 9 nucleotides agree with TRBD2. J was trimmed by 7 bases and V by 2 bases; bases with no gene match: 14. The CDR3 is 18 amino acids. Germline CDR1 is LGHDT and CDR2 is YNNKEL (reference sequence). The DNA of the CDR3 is TGTGCCAGCAGCCAATTACCTCGCGGGAGGGTGGTCGGCGGGGAGCTGTTTTTT. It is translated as CASSQLPRGRVVGGELFF.

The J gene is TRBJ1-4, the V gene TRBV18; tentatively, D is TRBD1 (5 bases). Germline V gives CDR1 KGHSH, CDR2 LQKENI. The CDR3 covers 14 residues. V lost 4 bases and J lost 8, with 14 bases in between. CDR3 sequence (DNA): TGTGCCAGCTCACGGGGACTTACGGACGAAAAACTGTTTTTT. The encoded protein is CASSRGLTDEKLFF.

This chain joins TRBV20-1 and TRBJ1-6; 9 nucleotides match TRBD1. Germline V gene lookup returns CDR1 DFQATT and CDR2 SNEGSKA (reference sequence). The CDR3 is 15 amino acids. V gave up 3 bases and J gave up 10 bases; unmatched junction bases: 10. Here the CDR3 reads CSASLRDRVFSPLHF. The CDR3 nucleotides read TGCAGTGCTAGTCTTCGGGACAGGGTTTTCTCACCCCTCCACTTT.

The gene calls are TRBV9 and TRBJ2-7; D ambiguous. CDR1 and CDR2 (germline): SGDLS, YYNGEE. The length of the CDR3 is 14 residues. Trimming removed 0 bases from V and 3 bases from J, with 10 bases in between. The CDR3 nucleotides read TGTGCCAGCAGCGTAGAGTCCACGGGCTACGAGCAGTACTTC. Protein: CASSVESTGYEQYF.

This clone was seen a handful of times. CDR3 nucleotides: TGTGCCAGCAGCTCCTCGCGGGGGGGAGGTTCACCCCTCCACTTT. This gives the protein CASSSSRGGGSPLHF. V gene TRBV3-1 (or the pseudogene TRBV3-2) combines with J gene TRBJ1-6, with D maybe TRBD1 (5 bases). V was cut by 5 bases and J by 9 bases, with 17 bases left in between. This CDR3 has 15 amino acids. CDR1 is LGHDT, CDR2 YNNKEL, per germline (reference sequence).

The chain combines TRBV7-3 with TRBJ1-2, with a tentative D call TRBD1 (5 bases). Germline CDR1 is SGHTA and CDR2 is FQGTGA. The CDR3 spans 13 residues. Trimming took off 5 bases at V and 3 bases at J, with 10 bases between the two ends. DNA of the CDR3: TGTGCCAGCAGCCCCGGGGGTTACTATGGCTACACCTTC. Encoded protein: CASSPGGYYGYTF.

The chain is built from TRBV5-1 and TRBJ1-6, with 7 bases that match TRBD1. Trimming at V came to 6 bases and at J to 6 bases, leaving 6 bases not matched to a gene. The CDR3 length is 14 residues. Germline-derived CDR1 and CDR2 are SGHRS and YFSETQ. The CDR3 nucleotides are TGCGCCAGCAACGGGGACAGCTTTAATTCACCCCTCCACTTT. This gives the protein CASNGDSFNSPLHF.

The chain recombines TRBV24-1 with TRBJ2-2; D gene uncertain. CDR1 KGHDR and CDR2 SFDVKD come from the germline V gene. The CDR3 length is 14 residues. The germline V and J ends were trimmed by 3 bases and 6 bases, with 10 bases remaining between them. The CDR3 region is CATSDPSTAGELFF. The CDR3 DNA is TGTGCCACCAGTGATCCGAGCACAGCCGGGGAGCTGTTTTTT.

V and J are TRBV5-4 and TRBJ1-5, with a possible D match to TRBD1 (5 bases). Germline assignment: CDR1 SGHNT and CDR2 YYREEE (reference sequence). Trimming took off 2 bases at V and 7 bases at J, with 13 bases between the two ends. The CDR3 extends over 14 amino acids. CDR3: CASSFQGARQPQHF. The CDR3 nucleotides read TGTGCCAGCAGCTTTCAAGGGGCAAGACAGCCCCAGCATTTT.

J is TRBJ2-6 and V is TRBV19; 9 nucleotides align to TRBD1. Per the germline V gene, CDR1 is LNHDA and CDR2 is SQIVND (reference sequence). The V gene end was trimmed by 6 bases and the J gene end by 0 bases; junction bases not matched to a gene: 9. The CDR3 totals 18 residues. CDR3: CASRVRDRDFSGANVLTF. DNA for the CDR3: TGTGCCAGTAGGGTCCGGGACAGGGACTTCTCTGGGGCCAACGTCCTGACTTTC.

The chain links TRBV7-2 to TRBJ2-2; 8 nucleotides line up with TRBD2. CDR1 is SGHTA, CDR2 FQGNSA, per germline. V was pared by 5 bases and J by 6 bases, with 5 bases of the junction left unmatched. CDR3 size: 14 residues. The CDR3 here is CASSPTSGPGELFF. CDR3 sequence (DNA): TGTGCCAGCAGCCCTACTAGCGGACCCGGGGAGCTGTTTTTT.

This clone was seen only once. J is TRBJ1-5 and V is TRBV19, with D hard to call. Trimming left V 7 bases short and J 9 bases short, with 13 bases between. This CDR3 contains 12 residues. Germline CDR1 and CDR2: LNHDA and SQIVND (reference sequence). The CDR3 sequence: CASKNRGWPQHF. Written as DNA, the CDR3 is TGTGCCAGTAAAAACCGTGGCTGGCCCCAGCATTTT.

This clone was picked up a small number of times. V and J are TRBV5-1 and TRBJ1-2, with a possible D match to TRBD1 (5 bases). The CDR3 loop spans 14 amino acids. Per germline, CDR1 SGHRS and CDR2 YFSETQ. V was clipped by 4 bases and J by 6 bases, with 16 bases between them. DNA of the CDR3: TGCGCCAGCAGCCTGGCCGGGGGAGGGGATGGCTACACCTTC. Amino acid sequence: CASSLAGGGDGYTF.